Each of the 20 T cell receptor beta chains below was sequenced from the same sample in a study of CD8 T cells in ankylosing spondylitis. Their antigens remain unidentified. TCRdb processed the 5' RACE reads anew with MiXCR; each CDR3 protein has one entry. The table lists about 540,000 distinct CDR3 sequences, about 13% of them singletons, with 6.5% to 7% in the top ten. The study, taken as a whole, reports: One TCR beta motif, made up of eight highly homologous variants, appeared characteristic of ankylosing spondylitis blood.

Sequenced material: blood, either unsorted or a sorted T cell fraction (not recorded which). Receptor source: a male donor with ankylosing spondylitis.

The V and J genes are TRBV3-1 and TRBJ2-7; D gene unclear. CDR1 and CDR2 (germline): LGHDT, YNNKEL (reference sequence). V was shortened by 0 bases and J by 2 bases, with 5 bases between the two germline ends. The CDR3 totals 13 residues. CDR3 sequence reads: CASSQDIPYEQYF. The CDR3 region has the DNA TGTGCCAGCAGCCAAGATATCCCCTACGAGCAGTACTTC.

This clonotype appeared many times. The chain is built from TRBV5-1 and TRBJ1-1; possible D gene TRBD1, 5 bases. CDR1 and CDR2 (germline): SGHRS, YFSETQ. V lost 7 bases, J lost 1 base, and 14 bases lay in between. The CDR3 has 14 residues. CDR3 DNA: TGCGCCAGCTCCGCGGGGCGGCCGAACACTGAAGCTTTCTTT. Encoded protein: CASSAGRPNTEAFF.

This clonotype was seen a few times. The J gene is TRBJ2-5, the V gene TRBV9; the D is unclear. Looked up from germline, CDR1 is SGDLS and CDR2 is YYNGEE. CDR3 length: 15 amino acids. V lost 3 bases and J lost 4, with 16 bases in between. The CDR3 nucleotides read TGTGCCAGCAGCGCCTTGGGCCTCCCGGGAGAGACCCAGTACTTC. This sequence encodes CASSALGLPGETQYF.

V gene TRBV29-1 combines with J gene TRBJ2-7; 7 bases are a match to TRBD1. J lost 2 bases, V lost 6 bases, and 10 bases had no gene match. CDR1 and CDR2 from the germline V gene are SQVTM and ANQGSEA. This CDR3 contains 14 residues. The CDR3 region has the DNA TGCAGCGTCAACTACAGGGGATCGGCCTACGAGCAGTACTTC. It encodes CSVNYRGSAYEQYF.

J is TRBJ2-3 and V is TRBV30; TRBD2 aligns across 7 bases. The CDR3 sequence is 14 residues long. Germline CDR1 reads GTSNPN; CDR2 reads SVGIG (reference sequence). V dropped 0 bases and J dropped 4; count of bases not matched to a gene: 4. CDR3 in DNA: TGTGCCTGGAGTGTCGCGGGAGCGGCAGATACGCAGTATTTT. It translates to CAWSVAGAADTQYF. Looking up the rest from reference TRBV30 and TRBJ2-3 gives the full variable domain: SQTIHQWPATLVQPVGSPLSLECTVEGTSNPNLYWYRQAAGRGLQLLFYSVGIGQISSEVPQNLSASRPQDRQFILSSKKLLLSDSGFYLCAWSVAGAADTQYFGPGTRLTVL.

This clonotype showed up just a few times. The V and J genes are TRBV7-9 and TRBJ2-7; D gene ambiguous. CDR1 is SEHNR and CDR2 is FQNEAQ in the germline V gene (reference sequence). CDR3 length: 14 amino acids. Trimming took off 5 bases at V and 0 bases at J, with 11 bases between the two ends. The CDR3 protein is CASSNPGPSYEQYF. The CDR3, as DNA: TGTGCCAGCAGCAATCCGGGCCCCTCCTACGAGCAGTACTTC. The complete variable domain, with remaining parts taken from reference TRBV7-9 and TRBJ2-7, reads DTGVSQNPRHKITKRGQNVTFRCDPISEHNRLYWYRQTLGQGPEFLTYFQNEAQLEKSRLLSDRFSAERPKGSFSTLEIQRTEQGDSAMYLCASSNPGPSYEQYFGPGTRLTVT.

The gene calls are TRBV25-1 and TRBJ1-4, with 9 bases fitting TRBD1. Germline lookup yields CDR1 MGHDK and CDR2 SYGVNS. Trimming cost V 0 bases and J 5 bases; bases outside gene matches: 4. The length of the CDR3 is 16 residues. The CDR3 nucleotides are TGTGCCAGCAGTGAATATGGGACAGGGAAGAATGAAAAACTGTTTTTT. Its translation is CASSEYGTGKNEKLFF.

This clonotype was found many times. V and J are TRBV12-3 or TRBV12-4 and TRBJ2-1; D may correspond to TRBD1 or TRBD2 (6 bases each). Trimming cost V 3 bases and J 6 bases, with 9 bases left between them. This CDR3 has 13 amino acids. This chain's CDR3 is CASSFGGPNEQFF. The CDR3 DNA reads as TGTGCCAGCAGTTTTGGGGGGCCCAATGAGCAGTTCTTC.

The chain carries TRBV12-3 or TRBV12-4 and TRBJ2-3; D tentatively fits TRBD1 or TRBD2 (7 bases each). This CDR3 region has 12 residues. The ends were cut back, 8 bases at V and 7 bases at J, with 13 bases in the middle. The CDR3 nucleotides read TGTGCCAGCCAGGGGGGGGCATATACGCAGTATTTT. Protein product: CASQGGAYTQYF.

The rearrangement joins TRBV9 to TRBJ2-7; TRBD1 agrees at 9 bases. CDR1 is SGDLS, CDR2 YYNGEE, per germline. This CDR3 has 15 amino acids. The V and J ends lost 3 bases and 2 bases, in that order; junction bases with no gene match: 6. Here the CDR3 reads CASSALGQGPYEQYF. DNA for the CDR3: TGTGCCAGCAGCGCCCTGGGACAGGGCCCCTACGAGCAGTACTTC.

The chain has TRBV12-3 or TRBV12-4 and TRBJ2-5; D possibly uses TRBD1 or TRBD2 (5 bases each). The V gene lost 4 bases and the J gene lost 9 bases, with 18 bases spanning the gap. This CDR3 region has 14 residues. DNA for the CDR3: TGTGCCAGCAGTTCCTGGGACGGCTCTAGGGCCCAGTACTTC. This sequence encodes CASSSWDGSRAQYF.

The genes are TRBV14 and TRBJ2-2; the D gene could be TRBD1 or TRBD2 (5 bases each). Germline CDR1 is SGHDN and CDR2 is FVKESK. The V end was cut by 2 bases, the J end by 10 bases, with 11 bases between. The CDR3 is 13 residues long. Here the CDR3 reads CASSQWGSEELFF. DNA of the CDR3: TGTGCCAGCAGCCAATGGGGGAGTGAGGAGCTGTTTTTT.

The rearrangement joins TRBV11-2 to TRBJ2-1; TRBD1 matches 9 bases. V gave up 1 base and J gave up 7 bases; unmatched junction bases: 8. The CDR3 has 16 residues. Germline CDR1 and CDR2: SGHAT and FQNNGV. CDR3 residues: CASSLVWGQGKNEQFF. The DNA for the CDR3 is TGTGCCAGCAGCTTAGTATGGGGACAGGGTAAGAATGAGCAGTTCTTC.

The gene calls are TRBV5-1 and TRBJ2-5, with 9 bases aligning to TRBD2. The CDR3 covers 16 residues. CDR1 SGHRS and CDR2 YFSETQ come from the germline V gene. J gave up 7 bases and V 3 bases, and 13 bases lay outside the gene matches. Here the CDR3 reads CASSSHSGSPRGTQYF. The DNA for the CDR3 is TGCGCCAGCAGCTCCCATAGCGGGAGCCCGCGGGGGACCCAGTACTTC.

The chain couples TRBV24-1 to TRBJ2-3; tentatively, D is TRBD2 (5 bases). Between the trimmed V and J ends, which lost 5 bases and 2 bases, there was a span of 13 bases. CDR3 length: 15 amino acids. The germline CDR1 and CDR2 sequences are KGHDR and SFDVKD. This CDR3 reads CATSGPSGYTDTQYF. CDR3 DNA: TGTGCCACCAGTGGGCCCAGCGGATACACAGATACGCAGTATTTT.

Many counts were recorded for this clonotype. The V call is TRBV11-2, the J call TRBJ2-1, with TRBD1 matching 9 bases. The CDR3 spans 19 residues. Looked up from germline, CDR1 is SGHAT and CDR2 is FQNNGV. V was clipped by 5 bases and J by 4 bases; unmatched bases: 18. The CDR3 reads CASSQRGGQGQLGYNEQFF. The CDR3 coding sequence is TGTGCCAGCAGCCAGAGGGGTGGACAGGGGCAGCTTGGGTACAATGAGCAGTTCTTC.

In DNA form, the CDR3 reads TGTGCCAGCAGCCTCGGGACTAGCGGGACGCGGGAGCAGTACGTC. Translation gives CASSLGTSGTREQYV. V gene TRBV3-1 combines with J gene TRBJ2-7, with TRBD2 identical over 13 bases. With V trimmed by 4 bases and J by 7 bases, 7 bases remained unmatched. The CDR3 loop spans 15 amino acids. Per the germline V gene, CDR1 is LGHDT and CDR2 is YNNKEL (reference sequence).

The V call is TRBV5-1, the J call TRBJ2-4, with D possibly being TRBD1 (6 bases). V lost 4 bases to trimming and J lost 4 bases, with 9 bases between them. Germline-derived CDR1 and CDR2 are SGHRS and YFSETQ. The CDR3 has 13 amino acids. CDR3 loop: CASSVDRKNIQYF. The DNA for the CDR3 is TGCGCCAGCAGCGTGGACAGAAAAAACATTCAGTACTTC. The full variable domain, rest sourced from reference TRBV5-1 and TRBJ2-4, is KAGVTQTPRYLIKTRGQQVTLSCSPISGHRSVSWYQQTPGQGLQFLFEYFSETQRNKGNFPGRFSGRQFSNSRSEMNVSTLELGDSALYLCASSVDRKNIQYFGAGTRLSVL.

In this sample, this clonotype turned up a few times. CDR3 region: CASSITDRGLESQYF. As DNA, the CDR3 is TGTGCCAGCAGCATTACTGACAGGGGGCTAGAGTCGCAGTATTTT. The chain couples TRBV5-6 to TRBJ2-3; 10 nucleotides line up with TRBD1. Germline V gene sequence: CDR1 SGHDT, CDR2 YYEEEE. This CDR3 comprises 15 residues. With V trimmed by 4 bases and J by 10 bases, 12 bases remained unmatched.

This clonotype turned up a few times. The gene calls are TRBV10-1 and TRBJ2-5; the match to TRBD1 covers 12 bases. J gave up 5 bases and V 3 bases, and 7 bases lay outside the gene matches. CDR3 size: 16 residues. CDR1 and CDR2 from the germline V gene are WNHNN and SYGVQD (reference sequence). The CDR3 DNA sequence: TGCGCCAGCAGTGACCCGGGACAGGGGGCGAGGGAGACCCAGTACTTC. This codes for CASSDPGQGARETQYF.